The clone carrying this T cell receptor beta chain was picked up a small number of times. The source of the sample is a study of tumor-infiltrating lymphocytes in oesophageal squamous cell carcinoma. Losses at the gene ends were 0 bases for V and 7 bases for J; bases not matched to a gene: 11. CDR1 is SGHTA and CDR2 is FQGNSA in the germline V gene. There are 16 residues in the CDR3. TCRdb reprocessed the PCR reads with MiXCR, giving one entry per CDR3 protein. The table has about 16,000 distinct CDR3 sequences, about 43% seen once. This rearrangement joins TRBV7-2 to TRBJ2-5; TRBD2 matches at 7 bases. The specimen sequenced was normal esophageal tissue next to the tumor. The TCR was taken from a female donor with esophageal squamous cell carcinoma. The CDR3 DNA reads TGTGCCAGCAGCTTAGCCCCCGGGACTGGACTAGGGACCCAGTACTTC. It encodes CASSLAPGTGLGTQYF.